A selection of T cell receptor beta chains follows, all from one sample in a study of T cell clonotyping in hematopoietic cell transplantation. The method was immunoSEQ multiplex PCR; TCRdb's version includes in-frame clones alone and lacks a portion of them. The data contain approximately 70,000 clones, 94% of them seen just once; the ten biggest clones take up more than 1.5%. The specimen sequenced was peripheral blood mononuclear cells. These receptors were obtained from a man in his forties or fifties in good health. Some clones in this sample may be carry-over from other donors' samples. Each CDR3 is given with its conserved first and last residue. D genes are given only for firm matches. Not all rows give a size; the values are once, few, many and, for expanded clones, a class.

>.|.|TRBV7-3
CASSMGRAGANYGYTF
>.|TRBD1|TRBV6-6
CASSPSLGTGFYEQYF
>.|.|TRBV7-6
CASSSEGGRIYEQYF
>.|TRBD1|TRBV19
CASSDGIGTGRMREQYF
>.|TRBD2|TRBV9
CASSVVGGRETQYF
>once|.|TRBV4-3
CASSQRQGDYGYTF
>once|.|TRBV6-5
CASSYGGTPLSEQFF
>once|.|TRBV5-6
CASSLLGQNTEAFF
>.|.|TRBV29-1
CSASRGQGLLAGLNEQFF
>.|TRBD1|TRBV19
CASSIDRFGDRGSTGELFF
>.|.|TRBV5-6
CASSLPPETQYF
>.|TRBD2|TRBV29-1
CSVMAGLVTDTQYF
>.|.|TRBV9
CASSQGNIYEQYF
>.|TRBD1|TRBV9
CASSVGDREREQYF
>.|TRBD1|TRBV28
CASSLAGGIYEQYF